This T cell receptor beta chain comes out of a study of T cell responses to AZD1222 COVID-19 vaccine. Findings and caveats of the study: Donors were mostly white British, more females; clonal diversity possibly underestimated.

The CDR3 loop spans 16 amino acids. The V end lost 3 bases, the J end lost 4 bases, and 13 bases lay between the germline ends. The germline gives CDR1 MNHEY, CDR2 SMNVEV (reference sequence). Turning to this clone: What it recognizes is unknown.

Generated by immunoSEQ multiplex PCR, the TCRdb table keeps only in-frame clones and is missing some. This table has 100,000 to 150,000 clones, over 90% appearing once. The source of this sequence is an adult in good health. The sequenced sample was peripheral blood, obtained on day 0 of AZD1222 vaccination. J is TRBJ2-6 and V is TRBV27, with a weak D call TRBD1 (6 bases). CDR3 bases: TGTGCCAGCAGTTTGATGCCAGGGGCCGGGGCCAACGTCCTGACTTTC. Amino acids: CASSLMPGAGANVLTF.